This TCR beta chain was recorded in a study of blood T cell repertoires in COVID-19. Study in general: Sites across the United States, Italy and Spain contributed samples from acute and convalescent COVID-19. Nucleic acid was either cDNA or gDNA, and it came from T cells, B-cell-depleted T cells, or PBMCs.

This CDR3 is built from 11 residues. V was pared by 5 bases and J by 0 bases, with 4 bases between. CDR1 is DFQATT, CDR2 SNEGSKA, per germline (reference sequence). Methods used by the authors: Amplification of reference gene primers provided the estimated nucleated cell counts. Repertoires were generated with immunoSEQ multiplex PCR, while TCRdb's copy carries only in-frame clones and drops some. The D gene and trimming were derived from the DNA, and the V and J assignments and clone size from that table. The sample includes around 67,000 clones, over 70% seen only once; the top ten take around 7.9%.

V gene TRBV20-1 combines with J gene TRBJ1-2; D unclear. The material sequenced was peripheral blood. This clonotype was sampled from a man in his fifties or sixties with active COVID-19. The CDR3 DNA is TGCAGTGCTGTTACTAACTATGGCTACACCTTC. Amino acid sequence: CSAVTNYGYTF.